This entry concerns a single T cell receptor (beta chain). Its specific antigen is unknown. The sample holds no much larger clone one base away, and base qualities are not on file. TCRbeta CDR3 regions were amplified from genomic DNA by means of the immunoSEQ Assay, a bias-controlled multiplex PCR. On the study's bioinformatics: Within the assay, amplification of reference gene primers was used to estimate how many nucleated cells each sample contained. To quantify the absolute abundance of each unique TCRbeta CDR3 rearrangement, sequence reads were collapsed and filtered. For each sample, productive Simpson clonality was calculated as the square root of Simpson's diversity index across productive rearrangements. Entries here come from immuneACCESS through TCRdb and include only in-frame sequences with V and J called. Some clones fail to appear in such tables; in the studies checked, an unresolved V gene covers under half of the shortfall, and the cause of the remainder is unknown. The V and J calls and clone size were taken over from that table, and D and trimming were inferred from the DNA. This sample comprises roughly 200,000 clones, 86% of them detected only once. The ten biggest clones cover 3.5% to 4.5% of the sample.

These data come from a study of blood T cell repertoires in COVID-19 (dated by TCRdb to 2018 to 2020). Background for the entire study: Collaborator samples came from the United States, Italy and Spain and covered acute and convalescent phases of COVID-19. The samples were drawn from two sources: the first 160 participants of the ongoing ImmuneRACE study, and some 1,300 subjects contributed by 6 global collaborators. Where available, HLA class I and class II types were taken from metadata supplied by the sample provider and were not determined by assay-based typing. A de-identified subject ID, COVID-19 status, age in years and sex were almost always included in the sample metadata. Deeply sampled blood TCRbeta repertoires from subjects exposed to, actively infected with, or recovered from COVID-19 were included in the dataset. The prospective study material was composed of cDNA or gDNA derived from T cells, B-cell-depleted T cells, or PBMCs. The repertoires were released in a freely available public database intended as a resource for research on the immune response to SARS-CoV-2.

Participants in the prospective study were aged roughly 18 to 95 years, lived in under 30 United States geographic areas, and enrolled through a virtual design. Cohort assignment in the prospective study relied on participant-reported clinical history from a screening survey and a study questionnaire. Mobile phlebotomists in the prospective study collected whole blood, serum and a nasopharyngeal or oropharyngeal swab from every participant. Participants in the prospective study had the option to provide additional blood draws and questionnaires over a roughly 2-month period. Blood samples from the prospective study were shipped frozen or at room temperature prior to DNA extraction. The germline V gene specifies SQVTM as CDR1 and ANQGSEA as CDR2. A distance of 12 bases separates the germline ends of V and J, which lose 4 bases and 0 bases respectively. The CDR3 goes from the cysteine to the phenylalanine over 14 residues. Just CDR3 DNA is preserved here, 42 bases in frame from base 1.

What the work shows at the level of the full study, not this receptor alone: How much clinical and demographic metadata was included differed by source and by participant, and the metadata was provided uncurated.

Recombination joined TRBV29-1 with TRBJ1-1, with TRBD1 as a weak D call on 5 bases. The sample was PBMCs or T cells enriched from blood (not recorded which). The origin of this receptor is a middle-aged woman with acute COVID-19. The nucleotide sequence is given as TGCAGCGTTGGAGGGAGGGGAATGAACACTGAAGCTTTCTTT. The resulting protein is CSVGGRGMNTEAFF.